These 15 T cell receptor beta chains originate from one sample sequenced in a study of blood T cell repertoires in COVID-19. Only in-frame clones appear in the TCRdb table, and some are missing; sequencing was by immunoSEQ multiplex PCR. The table has 150,000 to 200,000 clones, 75% to 90% seen once. Sequenced sample: peripheral blood. These receptors came from a woman in her 70s with COVID-19, enrolled during active disease.

The chain recombines TRBV19 with TRBJ2-6; D perhaps matches TRBD1 (6 bases). The germline gives CDR1 LNHDA, CDR2 SQIVND (reference sequence). This CDR3 has 16 residues. V lost 5 bases and J lost 3, with 14 bases in between. CDR3 protein: CASSVQGRFGANVLTF. CDR3 DNA sequence: TGTGCCAGTAGTGTACAGGGTCGTTTTGGGGCCAACGTCCTGACTTTC.

V usage is TRBV28 and J usage is TRBJ2-5; TRBD1 is a possible D gene (6 bases). The ends were cut back, 7 bases at V and 7 bases at J, with 19 bases in the middle. The CDR3 has 14 residues. Looked up from germline, CDR1 is MDHEN and CDR2 is SYDVKM. The CDR3 nucleotides are TGTGCCAGCACCAAAGAGGGGGATACAGGGACCCAGTACTTC. As protein: CASTKEGDTGTQYF. Complete variable domain (other parts from reference TRBV28 and TRBJ2-5): DVKVTQSSRYLVKRTGEKVFLECVQDMDHENMFWYRQDPGLGLRLIYFSYDVKMKEKGDIPEGYSVSREKKERFSLILESASTNQTSMYLCASTKEGDTGTQYFGPGTRLLVL.

The rearrangement joins TRBV7-6 to TRBJ1-2; 8 positions match TRBD1. The germline V gene encodes CDR1 SGHVS and CDR2 FNYEAQ. With V trimmed by 5 bases and J by 4 bases, 12 bases remained unmatched. The CDR3 totals 16 residues. CDR3 DNA: TGTGCCAGCAGCCGGGGGACAGGCCCTACCTTCTATGGCTACACCTTC. This encodes CASSRGTGPTFYGYTF.

The chain has TRBV7-7 and TRBJ1-5, with 7 bases that match TRBD1. Per the germline V gene, CDR1 is SSHAT and CDR2 is FNYEAQ (reference sequence). J was trimmed by 5 bases and V by 4 bases; bases with no gene match: 5. The CDR3 loop spans 14 amino acids. The CDR3 here is CASSSTGVDQPQHF. DNA for the CDR3: TGTGCCAGCAGCTCTACAGGGGTTGATCAGCCCCAGCATTTT.

This sequence joins TRBV7-2 and TRBJ1-3, with unresolved D. The CDR3 contains 14 residues. V lost 2 bases, J lost 4 bases, and 9 bases lay in between. Germline V lookup: CDR1 SGHTA, CDR2 FQGNSA. The CDR3 DNA sequence: TGTGCCAGCAGCTTAACAGTTGCCGGAAACACCATATATTTT. It yields the protein CASSLTVAGNTIYF.

The chain carries TRBV7-2 and TRBJ2-3; 7 bases match TRBD1. The CDR3 contains 14 residues. Germline CDR1 is SGHTA and CDR2 is FQGNSA. Trimming cost V 2 bases and J 4 bases; bases outside gene matches: 3. CDR3 region: CASSLLGGSDTQYF. CDR3 DNA: TGTGCCAGCAGCTTATTAGGGGGCTCAGATACGCAGTATTTT.

This rearrangement joins TRBV7-2 to TRBJ2-5; no definite D call. The CDR3 consists of 16 residues. Germline loops: CDR1 SGHTA, CDR2 FQGNSA. Between the trimmed V and J ends, which lost 4 bases and 4 bases, there was a span of 19 bases. The CDR3, as DNA: TGTGCCAGCAGCTCACGATCCCTAACCAGGTCAGAGACCCAGTACTTC. It translates to CASSSRSLTRSETQYF.

This sequence joins TRBV5-1 and TRBJ2-3, with TRBD2 matching 9 bases. J lost 4 bases, V lost 0 bases, and 6 bases had no gene match. The CDR3 spans 16 residues. CDR1 is SGHRS and CDR2 is YFSETQ in the germline V gene. The CDR3 is CASSLGLAGFADTQYF. The CDR3 DNA reads TGCGCCAGCAGCTTGGGGCTAGCGGGATTTGCAGATACGCAGTATTTT.

The chain combines TRBV7-9 with TRBJ1-5, with D hard to call. CDR1 SEHNR and CDR2 FQNEAQ come from the germline V gene (reference sequence). The germline V and J ends were trimmed by 0 bases and 1 base, with 10 bases remaining between them. The CDR3 spans 16 residues. The CDR3 DNA is TGTGCCAGCAGCTTAGCGTCCGCACAGAGCAATCAGCCCCAGCATTTT. Amino acids: CASSLASAQSNQPQHF.

A single count supports this clone. V gene TRBV4-3 combines with J gene TRBJ2-1; 9 bases are shared with TRBD2. Germline V CDR1 and CDR2: LGHNA, YSLEER. The CDR3 runs 19 residues. V was clipped by 2 bases and J by 5 bases; unmatched bases: 16. The CDR3 is CASSQTPFKTSGIHNEQFF. The CDR3 DNA is TGCGCCAGCAGCCAAACCCCGTTTAAGACTAGCGGAATTCACAATGAGCAGTTCTTC.

The chain has TRBV4-1 and TRBJ2-3; possibly TRBD2 for D (6 bases). This CDR3 region has 17 residues. Trimming removed 1 base from V and 1 base from J, with 15 bases in between. Germline CDR1 is MGHRA and CDR2 is YSYEKL. The CDR3 bases are TGCGCCAGCAGCCAAGTCGGGGGACCCACTGGCACAGATACGCAGTATTTT. Translating it yields CASSQVGGPTGTDTQYF.

This clone is a singleton in its sample. The rearrangement links TRBV2 to TRBJ1-5; 7 nucleotides agree with TRBD1. The CDR3 runs 18 residues. Trimming removed 4 bases from V and 2 bases from J; junction bases left unmatched: 14. Germline V gene data show CDR1 as SNHLY and CDR2 as FYNNEI. CDR3 sequence reads: CASSVGGSPGLGNQPQHF. The CDR3 nucleotides read TGTGCCAGCAGTGTAGGGGGCAGCCCCGGGCTGGGCAATCAGCCCCAGCATTTT.

The V and J genes are TRBV13 and TRBJ2-3, with 9 bases matching TRBD2. Germline V CDR1 and CDR2: PRHDT, FYEKMQ (reference sequence). Trimming took 1 base from V and 4 from J; bases not matched to a gene: 21. This CDR3 contains 21 residues. CDR3 loop: CASSLEAGRSGLAKSADTQYF. DNA for the CDR3: TGTGCCAGCAGCTTAGAGGCGGGACGATCGGGACTAGCCAAGTCCGCAGATACGCAGTATTTT.

The chain is built from TRBV7-3 and TRBJ2-1, with 8 bases that match TRBD2. The trim removed 6 bases at V and 0 bases at J, leaving 7 bases unmatched. Germline loops: CDR1 SGHTA, CDR2 FQGTGA. The CDR3 is 16 residues long. This CDR3 is CASSRREGSSYNEQFF. CDR3 sequence (DNA): TGTGCCAGCAGTCGTCGGGAGGGCAGCTCCTACAATGAGCAGTTCTTC.

The chain joins TRBV6-6 to TRBJ2-7, with D possibly matching TRBD1 (6 bases). This CDR3 spans 15 amino acids. Germline V lookup: CDR1 MNHNY, CDR2 SVGAGI (reference sequence). V shed 5 bases and J shed 2 bases, with 16 bases lying between them. The CDR3 reads CASSVAGDMAYEQYF. As DNA, the CDR3 is TGTGCCAGCAGTGTGGCTGGGGACATGGCCTACGAGCAGTACTTC.